The rows below give T cell receptor beta chains drawn from one sample of a study of cytomegalovirus exposure and HLA in healthy donors. Clones were read by immunoSEQ multiplex PCR, and TCRdb kept only the in-frame ones, dropping some. Here the sample spans some 150,000 clones, around 80% being singletons. Sequenced: PBMCs. Receptor source: a man between 45 and 60 years old in good health and CMV-seronegative. The CDR3 runs from the conserved cysteine through the conserved F or W. Fields, in order: J gene, D gene, V gene, clone size, CDR3 protein, CDR3 DNA. A D gene is named only where the DNA matches it firmly. Not all rows give a size; the values are once, few, many and, for expanded clones, a class.

J gene: TRBJ1-2; D gene: -; V gene: TRBV7-9; clone size: -; CDR3 protein: CASSLESGGFGYTF; CDR3 DNA: TGTGCCAGCAGCTTAGAGTCGGGGGGTTTTGGCTACACCTTC
J gene: TRBJ2-5; D gene: TRBD1; V gene: TRBV7-6; clone size: -; CDR3 protein: CASSPDPRQGGTQYF; CDR3 DNA: TGTGCCAGCAGCCCAGACCCCCGACAGGGTGGGACCCAGTACTTC
J gene: TRBJ2-3; D gene: -; V gene: TRBV19; clone size: -; CDR3 protein: CASTGVSTDTQYF; CDR3 DNA: TGTGCCAGTACGGGGGTAAGCACAGATACGCAGTATTTT
J gene: TRBJ2-3; D gene: TRBD2; V gene: TRBV7-2; clone size: few; CDR3 protein: CASSFTPGLAGGGDTQYF; CDR3 DNA: TGTGCCAGCAGCTTCACACCGGGACTAGCGGGGGGAGGAGATACGCAGTATTTT
J gene: TRBJ2-3; D gene: -; V gene: TRBV5-4; clone size: -; CDR3 protein: CASSTRGFTDTQYF; CDR3 DNA: TGTGCCAGCAGCACCCGGGGGTTCACAGATACGCAGTATTTT
J gene: TRBJ1-4; D gene: -; V gene: TRBV29-1; clone size: -; CDR3 protein: CSVPGADNEKLFF; CDR3 DNA: TGCAGCGTCCCGGGAGCGGATAATGAAAAACTGTTTTTT
J gene: TRBJ1-5; D gene: -; V gene: TRBV28; clone size: -; CDR3 protein: CASSLRGGGNQPQHF; CDR3 DNA: TGTGCCAGCAGTTTACGGGGTGGAGGCAATCAGCCCCAGCATTTT
J gene: TRBJ1-6; D gene: -; V gene: TRBV7-8; clone size: -; CDR3 protein: CASSAGTNSPLHF; CDR3 DNA: TGTGCCAGCAGTGCGGGTACCAACTCACCCCTCCACTTT
J gene: TRBJ2-5; D gene: -; V gene: TRBV11-3; clone size: -; CDR3 protein: CASSQGLQSGETQYF; CDR3 DNA: TGTGCCAGCAGCCAGGGACTGCAGTCTGGAGAGACCCAGTACTTC
J gene: TRBJ2-7; D gene: TRBD1; V gene: TRBV18; clone size: -; CDR3 protein: CASSADRGRSYEQYF; CDR3 DNA: TGTGCCAGCTCAGCGGACAGGGGTAGATCTTACGAGCAGTACTTC
J gene: TRBJ2-5; D gene: -; V gene: TRBV5-1; clone size: -; CDR3 protein: CASSSARRETQYF; CDR3 DNA: TGCGCCAGCAGCTCCGCCAGGCGAGAGACCCAGTACTTC
J gene: TRBJ1-2; D gene: TRBD1; V gene: TRBV18; clone size: few; CDR3 protein: CASSRINRGDGYTF; CDR3 DNA: TGTGCCAGCTCACGGATTAACAGGGGTGATGGCTACACCTTC
J gene: TRBJ1-3; D gene: -; V gene: TRBV6-1; clone size: -; CDR3 protein: CASSEFRGVSGNTIYF; CDR3 DNA: TGTGCCAGCAGTGAATTCAGGGGAGTCTCTGGAAACACCATATATTTT
J gene: TRBJ2-5; D gene: -; V gene: TRBV6-1; clone size: -; CDR3 protein: CASSSGKETQYF; CDR3 DNA: TGTGCCAGCAGTTCAGGGAAAGAGACCCAGTACTTC
J gene: TRBJ2-5; D gene: -; V gene: TRBV19; clone size: once; CDR3 protein: CASKGQGTETQYF; CDR3 DNA: TGTGCCAGTAAGGGTCAGGGGACGGAGACCCAGTACTTC
J gene: TRBJ1-1; D gene: TRBD1; V gene: TRBV28; clone size: -; CDR3 protein: CASSLGTGNTEAFF; CDR3 DNA: TGTGCCAGCAGTTTAGGGACAGGGAACACTGAAGCTTTCTTT
J gene: TRBJ2-7; D gene: TRBD1; V gene: TRBV5-5; clone size: -; CDR3 protein: CASSPRTGGVEQYF; CDR3 DNA: TGTGCCAGCAGCCCTCGGACAGGGGGCGTCGAGCAGTACTTC